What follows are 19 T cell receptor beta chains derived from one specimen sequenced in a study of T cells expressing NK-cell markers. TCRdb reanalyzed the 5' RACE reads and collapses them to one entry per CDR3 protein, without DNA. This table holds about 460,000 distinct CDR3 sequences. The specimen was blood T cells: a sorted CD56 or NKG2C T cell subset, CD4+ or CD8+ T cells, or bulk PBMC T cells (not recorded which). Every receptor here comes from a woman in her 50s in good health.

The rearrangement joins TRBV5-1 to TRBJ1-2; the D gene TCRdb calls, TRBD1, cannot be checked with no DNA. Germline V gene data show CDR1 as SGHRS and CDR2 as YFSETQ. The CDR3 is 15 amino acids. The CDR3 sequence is CASSFGDRDNYGYTF.

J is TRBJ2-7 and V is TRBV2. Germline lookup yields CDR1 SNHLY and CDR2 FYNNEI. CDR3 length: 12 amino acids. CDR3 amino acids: CASSALRSEQYF.

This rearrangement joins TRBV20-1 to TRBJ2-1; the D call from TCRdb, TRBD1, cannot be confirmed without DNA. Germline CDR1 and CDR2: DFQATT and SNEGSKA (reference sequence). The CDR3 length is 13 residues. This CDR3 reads CSANRGQRNEQFF.

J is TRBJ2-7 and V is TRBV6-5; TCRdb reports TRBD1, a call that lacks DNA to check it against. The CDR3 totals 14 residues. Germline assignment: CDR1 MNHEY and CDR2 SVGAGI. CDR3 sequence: CASSYGNRGYEQYF.

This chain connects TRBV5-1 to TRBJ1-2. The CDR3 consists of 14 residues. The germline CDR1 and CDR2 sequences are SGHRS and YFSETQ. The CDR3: CASSLGHRDGGYTF.

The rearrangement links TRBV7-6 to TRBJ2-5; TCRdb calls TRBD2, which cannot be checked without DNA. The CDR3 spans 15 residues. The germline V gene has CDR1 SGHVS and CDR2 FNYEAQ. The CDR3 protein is CASSLASTSRETQYF.

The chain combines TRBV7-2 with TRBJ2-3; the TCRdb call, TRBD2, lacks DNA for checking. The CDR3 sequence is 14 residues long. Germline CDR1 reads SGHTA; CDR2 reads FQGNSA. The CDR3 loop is CASSLRGRVNTQYF.

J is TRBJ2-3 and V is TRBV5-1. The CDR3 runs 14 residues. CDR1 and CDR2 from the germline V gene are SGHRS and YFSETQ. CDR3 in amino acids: CASSRDQATDTQYF.

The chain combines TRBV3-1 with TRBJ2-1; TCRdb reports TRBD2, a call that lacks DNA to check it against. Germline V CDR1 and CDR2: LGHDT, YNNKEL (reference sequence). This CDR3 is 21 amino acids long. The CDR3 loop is CASSQAPRWGTSLTFANEQFF.

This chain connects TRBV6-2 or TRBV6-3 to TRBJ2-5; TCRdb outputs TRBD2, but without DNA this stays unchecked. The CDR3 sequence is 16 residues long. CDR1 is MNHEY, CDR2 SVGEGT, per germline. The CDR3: CASGLGSGGLQETQYF.

CDR3 sequence reads: CASDRGLAMAYNEQFF. V gene TRBV6-2 or TRBV6-3 combines with J gene TRBJ2-1; absent DNA, TCRdb's TRBD2 call cannot be checked. Germline V gives CDR1 MNHEY, CDR2 SVGEGT. The length of the CDR3 is 16 residues.

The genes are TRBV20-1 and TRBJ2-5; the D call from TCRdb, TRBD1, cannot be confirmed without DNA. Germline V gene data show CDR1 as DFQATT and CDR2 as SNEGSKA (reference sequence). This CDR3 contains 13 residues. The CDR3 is CSAIDRVQETQYF.

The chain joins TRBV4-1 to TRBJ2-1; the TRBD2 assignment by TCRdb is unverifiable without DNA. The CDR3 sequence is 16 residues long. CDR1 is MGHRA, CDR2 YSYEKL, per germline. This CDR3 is CASSPVLAGGGNEQFF.

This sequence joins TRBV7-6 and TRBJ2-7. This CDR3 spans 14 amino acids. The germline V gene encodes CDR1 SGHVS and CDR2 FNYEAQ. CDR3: CASSLGHRVNEQYF.

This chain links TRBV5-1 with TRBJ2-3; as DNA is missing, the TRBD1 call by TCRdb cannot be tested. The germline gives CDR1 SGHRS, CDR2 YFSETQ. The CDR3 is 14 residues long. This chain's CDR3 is CASSQRQGIDTQYF.

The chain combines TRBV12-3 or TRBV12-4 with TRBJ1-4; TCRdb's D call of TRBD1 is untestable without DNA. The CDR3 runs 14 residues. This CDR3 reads CATRQGLTNEKLFF.

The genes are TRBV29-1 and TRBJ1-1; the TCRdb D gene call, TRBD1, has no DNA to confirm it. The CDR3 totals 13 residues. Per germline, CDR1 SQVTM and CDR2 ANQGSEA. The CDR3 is CSVPRQVNTEAFF.

CDR3 loop: CASSVGTAEAFF. This chain links TRBV6-2 or TRBV6-3 with TRBJ1-1; the D call from TCRdb, TRBD1, cannot be confirmed without DNA. The CDR3 length is 12 residues. Germline V CDR1 and CDR2: MNHEY, SVGEGT.

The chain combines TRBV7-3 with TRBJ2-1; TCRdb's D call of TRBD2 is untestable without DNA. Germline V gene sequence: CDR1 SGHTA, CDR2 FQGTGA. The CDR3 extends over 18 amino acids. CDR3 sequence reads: CASSLGTSGRGAYNEQFF.